This T cell receptor (beta chain) emerged from a study of blood T cell repertoires in COVID-19. Study-wide background: T cells, B-cell-depleted T cells, or PBMCs supplied cDNA or gDNA.

In the original workflow: The assay estimated nucleated cells by amplifying reference gene primers. The method was immunoSEQ multiplex PCR; TCRdb's version includes in-frame clones alone and lacks a portion of them. V and J calls and clone size are given by that table; D and trimming were obtained from the DNA. The repertoire holds 250,000 or so clones, with 80% to 85% as singletons. Germline assignment: CDR1 SNHLY and CDR2 FYNNEI. CDR3 length equals 14 residues. V gave up 6 bases and J gave up 7 bases; unmatched junction bases: 6. The specimen sequenced was peripheral blood. This receptor was identified in a woman aged 40 to 50 who had recovered from COVID-19. This chain links TRBV2 with TRBJ1-4; 9 bases are a match to TRBD1. DNA of the CDR3: TGTGCCAGCAGAAGGGGACAGGGTGGTGAAAAACTGTTTTTT. Protein sequence: CASRRGQGGEKLFF.